A single sample gave rise to the 24 T cell receptor beta chains below, sequenced in a study of T cells in Graves' hyperthyroidism and ophthalmopathy. RNA transcripts served as the template for amplifying TCR beta CDR3 regions. HTBI primers drove first-round RT-PCR of the TCR CDR3. TCRdb reprocessed the multiplex PCR reads via MiXCR and lists one record per CDR3 protein. Of about 47,000 distinct CDR3 sequences in the sample, approximately 53% were seen once. The sequenced sample consisted of peripheral blood or thyroid tissue (not recorded which). These receptors were obtained from a man younger than 35 with Graves' hyperthyroidism.

This clonotype has a handful of counts. The genes are TRBV10-3 and TRBJ1-5, with 9 positions matching TRBD1. The junction had 10 bases not matched to a gene; V was cut back by 10 bases and J by 6 bases. The CDR3 is 14 amino acids. Germline assignment: CDR1 ENHRY and CDR2 SYGVKD. CDR3 amino acids: CATSPGQGGQPQHF. The CDR3, as DNA: TGTGCCACCAGCCCGGGACAGGGAGGTCAGCCCCAGCATTTT.

The chain is built from TRBV7-3 and TRBJ2-2, with TRBD2 matching 9 bases. V lost 2 bases and J lost 3; bases outside the gene matches: 4. The length of the CDR3 is 16 residues. Germline loops: CDR1 SGHTA, CDR2 FQGTGA. CDR3 bases: TGTGCCAGCAGCTTAGTGCCTAGCGGGGACACCGGGGAGCTGTTTTTT. The encoded protein is CASSLVPSGDTGELFF.

This clonotype is classed as medium-sized. The V and J genes are TRBV20-1 and TRBJ2-2; 10 bases fit TRBD2. The CDR3 is 15 amino acids. Losses at the gene ends were 1 base for V and 5 bases for J; bases not matched to a gene: 4. Germline V gene sequence: CDR1 DFQATT, CDR2 SNEGSKA (reference sequence). The CDR3 region is CSARVAGGGTGELFF. The CDR3 DNA reads as TGCAGTGCTAGAGTAGCGGGAGGTGGGACCGGGGAGCTGTTTTTT.

This clonotype turned up a few times. This sequence joins TRBV14 and TRBJ2-7; no clear D. The CDR3 runs 12 residues. The V end lost 5 bases, the J end lost 3 bases, and 8 bases lay between the germline ends. Per germline, CDR1 SGHDN and CDR2 FVKESK. The chain's CDR3 is CASSGTGYEQYF. DNA for the CDR3: TGTGCCAGCAGCGGCACGGGCTACGAGCAGTACTTC.

The chain uses TRBV2 and TRBJ1-4; D call uncertain. The CDR3 is made up of 14 amino acids. The germline gives CDR1 SNHLY, CDR2 FYNNEI. Between the trimmed V and J ends, which lost 1 base and 9 bases, there was a span of 12 bases. This chain's CDR3 is CASSEGRRLQKLFF. In DNA, the CDR3 is TGTGCCAGCAGTGAAGGACGCCGATTGCAAAAACTGTTTTTT.

The genes are TRBV29-1 and TRBJ1-1, with 7 bases fitting TRBD1. Germline assignment: CDR1 SQVTM and CDR2 ANQGSEA. This CDR3 region has 13 residues. The CDR3 region is CSPTGTANTEAFF. The CDR3, as DNA: TGCAGTCCTACCGGGACAGCGAACACTGAAGCTTTCTTT.

This rearrangement joins TRBV10-3 to TRBJ2-7; 7 bases are a match to TRBD2. The CDR3 is 14 residues long. The J segment lost 2 bases and the V segment lost 7 bases, leaving 8 bases of the junction unmatched. CDR1 and CDR2 from the germline V gene are ENHRY and SYGVKD. The CDR3 protein is CAITEGAGAYEQYF. The DNA for the CDR3 is TGTGCCATCACCGAAGGGGCGGGGGCCTACGAGCAGTACTTC.

The chain couples TRBV7-9 to TRBJ2-7, with D possibly matching TRBD2 (5 bases). The CDR3 extends over 13 amino acids. The V and J ends lost 4 bases and 3 bases respectively, with 10 bases between them. Germline-derived CDR1 and CDR2 are SEHNR and FQNEAQ (reference sequence). CDR3 sequence reads: CASSSLVYYEQYF. In DNA, the CDR3 is TGTGCCAGCAGCTCACTAGTTTACTACGAGCAGTACTTC. The full variable domain, with the rest looked up from reference TRBV7-9 and TRBJ2-7, is DTGVSQNPRHKITKRGQNVTFRCDPISEHNRLYWYRQTLGQGPEFLTYFQNEAQLEKSRLLSDRFSAERPKGSFSTLEIQRTEQGDSAMYLCASSSLVYYEQYFGPGTRLTVT.

CDR3 sequence reads: CAISPSDRDEQYF. In nucleotides, the CDR3 is TGTGCCATCAGTCCCAGCGACAGGGACGAGCAGTACTTC. V gene TRBV10-3 combines with J gene TRBJ2-7, with TRBD1 matching 7 bases. The CDR3 runs 13 residues. Germline CDR1 is ENHRY and CDR2 is SYGVKD. V gave up 5 bases and J gave up 5 bases; unmatched junction bases: 6.

This clonotype is a singleton in its sample. Mismatch with germline at one junction end may stem from a read error. This sequence joins TRBV29-1 and TRBJ2-5, with D tentatively TRBD1 (6 bases). The CDR3 covers 12 residues. Per the germline V gene, CDR1 is SQVTM and CDR2 is ANQGSEA. The CDR3 loop is CSVGPGEETQHF. CDR3 DNA sequence: TGCAGCGTTGGGCCAGGGGAAGAGACCCAGCACTTC.

The chain has TRBV25-1 and TRBJ1-5; D is possibly TRBD1 (5 bases). V lost 3 bases and J lost 3, with 6 bases in between. Looked up from germline, CDR1 is MGHDK and CDR2 is SYGVNS. The CDR3 contains 13 residues. The CDR3, as DNA: TGTGCCAGCAGTGAGGGGCCCAATCAGCCCCAGCATTTT. It is translated as CASSEGPNQPQHF.

Notes on this clonotype: Since the CDR3 does not end with the conserved phenylalanine or tryptophan, this likely comes from a read error. The DNA is omitted, as the CDR3 cannot be located on it reliably, and the CDR3 follows TCRdb's listing. The chain is built from TRBV2 and TRBJ1-1; the DNA was not compared with TRBD1, the D call given in the table. From germline, CDR1 is SNHLY and CDR2 FYNNEI. With termini counted, the CDR3 has 13 amino acids. The CDR3 is CASGGDSNTEALS.

This clonotype was recorded at least ten times. This chain joins TRBV6-5 and TRBJ1-1, with a tentative D call TRBD1 (5 bases). From germline, CDR1 is MNHEY and CDR2 SVGAGI. The CDR3 is made up of 13 amino acids. V gave up 0 bases and J gave up 6 bases, with 8 bases separating them. DNA of the CDR3: TGTGCCAGCAGTTACTCGGGAGGGGCTGAAGCTTTCTTT. Protein sequence: CASSYSGGAEAFF.

This clonotype was counted many times. The chain combines TRBV20-1 with TRBJ1-1, with 12 bases that match TRBD1. Germline assignment: CDR1 DFQATT and CDR2 SNEGSKA (reference sequence). CDR3 length equals 14 residues. CDR3 residues: CRAGTGGMNTEAFF. DNA for the CDR3: TGCAGAGCGGGGACAGGGGGCATGAACACTGAAGCTTTCTTT.

In the case of this clonotype: Germline and junction disagree at one end, which may indicate a read error. V and J are TRBV7-2 and TRBJ1-6; D is possibly TRBD1 (5 bases). This CDR3 contains 15 residues. The germline V gene encodes CDR1 SGHTA and CDR2 FQGNSA. The CDR3: CASSPSGSYNSPLYF. The DNA for the CDR3 is TGTGCCAGCAGTCCCTCAGGGTCCTATAATTCACCCCTCTACTTT.

This clonotype showed up just once. The junction differs from germline at one of its ends, possibly a read error. This chain joins TRBV5-5 and TRBJ2-7; D tentatively reads TRBD1 or TRBD2 (5 bases each). Per the germline V gene, CDR1 is SGHKS and CDR2 is YYEKEE (reference sequence). The length of the CDR3 is 15 residues. The CDR3 reads CASSLDGTVYYEQYF. Written as DNA, the CDR3 is TGCGCCAGCAGCTTGGACGGGACGGTCTATTACGAGCAGTACTTC.

The chain uses TRBV2 and TRBJ2-5; TRBD1 or TRBD2 may be the D gene (5 bases each). The CDR3 has 15 residues. The V gene's germline CDR1 is SNHLY and CDR2 FYNNEI. V dropped 2 bases and J dropped 5 bases, with 15 bases sitting between them. The CDR3, as DNA: TGTGCCAGCAGTGAATTGGTTAGGGACGGGGAGACCCAGTACTTC. As protein: CASSELVRDGETQYF.

Concerning this clonotype itself: The DNA is omitted, as the CDR3 cannot be located on it reliably, and the CDR3 follows TCRdb's listing. The chain is built from TRBV29-1 and TRBJ2-5; the listed D gene, TRBD1, was not tested against the DNA. Germline assignment: CDR1 SQVTM and CDR2 ANQGSEA. The CDR3 spans 20 residues, counting both ends. This chain's CDR3 is CSVNGIGGYGYTFGSGTQYF.

This chain links TRBV7-3 with TRBJ2-5; the D gene is possibly TRBD2 (6 bases). CDR3 size: 15 residues. Germline-derived CDR1 and CDR2 are SGHTA and FQGTGA. Trimming pared 2 bases from V and 0 bases from J, leaving 10 bases between. The CDR3, as DNA: TGTGCCAGCAGCTTATCGGGACTGTACCAAGAGACCCAGTACTTC. As protein: CASSLSGLYQETQYF.

The sample holds many counts of this clonotype. The V gene is TRBV18, the J gene TRBJ2-2; D unresolved. CDR1 is KGHSH and CDR2 is LQKENI in the germline V gene. V lost 6 bases and J 0 bases, leaving 2 bases between the germline ends. This CDR3 comprises 12 residues. CDR3 sequence reads: CASSPNTGELFF. CDR3 nucleotides: TGTGCCAGCTCGCCGAACACCGGGGAGCTGTTTTTT.

The chain uses TRBV29-1 and TRBJ2-5, with 14 bases identical to TRBD2. V was clipped by 6 bases and J by 1 base; unmatched bases: 4. Germline V CDR1 and CDR2: SQVTM, ANQGSEA. This CDR3 has 15 amino acids. The CDR3 sequence is CSVGLAGGIQETQYF. As DNA, the CDR3 is TGCAGCGTCGGACTAGCGGGAGGAATCCAAGAGACCCAGTACTTC.

Comment on this clonotype: This is likely a read error, given that the CDR3 carries no conserved phenylalanine or tryptophan at its end. The chain has TRBV29-1 and TRBJ2-5; 14 nucleotides match TRBD2. The ends lost 6 bases at V and 5 bases at J; junction bases unmatched: 11. This CDR3 spans 16 amino acids. Germline V gene sequence: CDR1 SQVTM, CDR2 ANQGSEA. CDR3 nucleotides: TGCAGCGTGAGGCCCGGGACTAGCGGGAGAGAGGAGACCCAGTACATC. Translating gives CSVRPGTSGREETQYI.

This clonotype was seen a single time. CDR3 region: CASTQGSSYNEQFF. The CDR3 DNA sequence: TGTGCCAGCACCCAGGGTAGCTCCTACAATGAGCAGTTCTTC. V gene TRBV7-2 combines with J gene TRBJ2-1, with D perhaps TRBD1 (5 bases). This CDR3 contains 14 residues. V lost 7 bases, J lost 0 bases, and 10 bases lay in between. Germline V CDR1 and CDR2: SGHTA, FQGNSA.

Regarding this clonotype: Likely a read error: the CDR3 ends without its conserved phenylalanine or tryptophan. The chain links TRBV5-1 to TRBJ2-3; TRBD1 agrees at 12 bases. The CDR3 loop spans 15 amino acids. Germline CDR1 is SGHRS and CDR2 is YFSETQ. The junction had 3 bases not matched to a gene; V was cut back by 3 bases and J by 4 bases. CDR3 sequence reads: CASSSGQGASDTQYC. The DNA for the CDR3 is TGCGCCAGCAGCTCGGGACAGGGGGCGTCAGATACGCAGTATTGT.